The clone carrying this T cell receptor (beta chain) was found many times. What it recognizes is unknown. This sample stems from a study of spatial heterogeneity in lung cancer. Study context: Detected beta-chain sequences consistently exceeded alpha-chain sequences.

Time point: sample taken at primary tumor resection. In each case, whole RNA from tumor, nontumor lung or frozen PBMC was sequenced unsorted. Donation came from 70 or so patients with untreated early-stage non-small cell lung cancer. This CDR3 has 15 residues. V lost 3 bases, J lost 5 bases, and 6 bases stayed unmatched. From germline, CDR1 is LGHDT and CDR2 YNNKEL (reference sequence). Study results and caveats: Expanded tumor TCRs that were ubiquitous appeared in blood more at resection than follow-up.

Each TCR cDNA molecule carried a unique molecular identifier. MiXCR was run by TCRdb on the 5' RACE reads, yielding one entry per CDR3 protein. The data contain about 56,000 distinct CDR3 sequences, roughly 7.9% of them singletons. This chain uses TRBV3-1 with TRBJ2-1, with 8 bases that match TRBD1. The TCR comes from a female donor with early-stage non-small cell lung cancer. The specimen was PBMCs, collected at surgery. The chain's CDR3 is CASSHTGGSDNEQFF. CDR3 bases: TGTGCCAGCAGCCACACAGGGGGATCGGACAATGAGCAGTTCTTC.